The clone carrying this TCR beta chain has only a few counts. Researchers tagged individual cDNA molecules with unique molecular identifiers. TCRdb reprocessed the 5' RACE reads via MiXCR and lists one record per CDR3 protein. The sample includes tens of thousands of distinct CDR3 sequences, around 12% of them seen just once. The data are from a study of early T cells in non-severe SARS-CoV-2 infection. This CDR3 region has 14 residues. The germline CDR1 and CDR2 sequences are SEHNR and FQNEAQ (reference sequence). V was shortened by 5 bases and J by 3 bases, with 8 bases between the two germline ends.

The clonotype comes from an adult who was a healthcare worker with PCR-confirmed SARS-CoV-2 infection or an uninfected control (not recorded which). The V gene is TRBV7-9, the J gene TRBJ1-6; D gene uncertain. Input material: whole blood. The CDR3: CASSVGGYNSPLHF. CDR3 DNA sequence: TGTGCCAGCAGCGTAGGAGGCTATAATTCACCCCTCCACTTT.